Below, 7 T cell receptor beta chains from the same sample are listed, as sequenced in a study of cytomegalovirus exposure and HLA in healthy donors. The PCR had 60 Vbeta and 13 Jbeta primers. Profiling relied on immunoSEQ multiplex PCR, and the TCRdb table lists in-frame clones only, not all of them. The data show about 130,000 clones, around three quarters seen once. Material for sequencing was PBMCs. These receptors were obtained from a male donor in good health and CMV-seropositive.

The CDR3 DNA reads TGTGCCAGCTCACCTGGACCCGGGAAGGCTGGAAACACCATATATTTT. This translates into CASSPGPGKAGNTIYF. The chain is built from TRBV18 and TRBJ1-3, with D hard to call. Per germline, CDR1 KGHSH and CDR2 LQKENI. V lost 3 bases and J lost 2, with 14 bases in between. This CDR3 is built from 16 residues.

This clone was counted a few times. The J gene is TRBJ2-5, the V gene TRBV11-2; 7 bases align to TRBD1. The CDR3 spans 16 residues. Germline loops: CDR1 SGHAT, CDR2 FQNNGV. Trimming cost V 3 bases and J 0 bases; bases outside gene matches: 7. This chain's CDR3 is CASSLDGTAYQETQYF. The CDR3 DNA reads TGTGCCAGCAGCTTGGACGGGACAGCGTACCAAGAGACCCAGTACTTC.

The chain joins TRBV7-9 to TRBJ2-1; TRBD2 matches at 8 bases. Per germline, CDR1 SEHNR and CDR2 FQNEAQ (reference sequence). The CDR3 is 15 residues long. V shed 6 bases and J 6 bases; nucleotides not matched to a gene: 10. The chain's CDR3 is CASRITSGGLNEQFF. The CDR3 DNA reads as TGTGCCAGCAGAATTACTAGCGGAGGCCTCAATGAGCAGTTCTTC.

V usage is TRBV5-1 and J usage is TRBJ2-7, with 11 bases matching TRBD1. The CDR3 totals 14 residues. The germline V gene has CDR1 SGHRS and CDR2 YFSETQ. J lost 6 bases, V lost 1 base, and 3 bases had no gene match. CDR3 DNA: TGCGCCAGCAGCTTGTGGGGACAGGGGGGCGAGCAGTACTTC. This gives the protein CASSLWGQGGEQYF.

The chain carries TRBV6-5 and TRBJ2-5; 10 bases map to TRBD2. This CDR3 has 15 amino acids. Trimming took 2 bases from V and 5 from J; bases not matched to a gene: 5. The V gene's germline CDR1 is MNHEY and CDR2 SVGAGI. CDR3 DNA: TGTGCCAGCAGTTACGGAGCGGGAGGGGAGGAGACCCAGTACTTC. Protein product: CASSYGAGGEETQYF.

Written as DNA, the CDR3 is TGTGCCAGCAGTTTCCTCTATAATTCACCCCTCCACTTT. Its translation is CASSFLYNSPLHF. This chain joins TRBV27 and TRBJ1-6; D uncertain. The CDR3 is 13 amino acids. From germline, CDR1 is MNHEY and CDR2 SMNVEV (reference sequence). Trimming left V 3 bases short and J 3 bases short, with 3 bases between.

Concerning this clone itself: The CDR3 does not end in the conserved phenylalanine or tryptophan, so this is likely a read error. This sequence joins TRBV19 and TRBJ1-6, with TRBD1 matching over 8 bases. This CDR3 region has 14 residues. With 7 bases clipped from V and 10 bases from J, the junction kept 9 bases outside the gene matches. Per germline, CDR1 LNHDA and CDR2 SQIVND (reference sequence). The CDR3 protein is CASTQDRGGSPLHL. CDR3 nucleotide sequence: TGTGCCAGTACCCAAGACAGGGGAGGCTCACCCCTCCACCTT.